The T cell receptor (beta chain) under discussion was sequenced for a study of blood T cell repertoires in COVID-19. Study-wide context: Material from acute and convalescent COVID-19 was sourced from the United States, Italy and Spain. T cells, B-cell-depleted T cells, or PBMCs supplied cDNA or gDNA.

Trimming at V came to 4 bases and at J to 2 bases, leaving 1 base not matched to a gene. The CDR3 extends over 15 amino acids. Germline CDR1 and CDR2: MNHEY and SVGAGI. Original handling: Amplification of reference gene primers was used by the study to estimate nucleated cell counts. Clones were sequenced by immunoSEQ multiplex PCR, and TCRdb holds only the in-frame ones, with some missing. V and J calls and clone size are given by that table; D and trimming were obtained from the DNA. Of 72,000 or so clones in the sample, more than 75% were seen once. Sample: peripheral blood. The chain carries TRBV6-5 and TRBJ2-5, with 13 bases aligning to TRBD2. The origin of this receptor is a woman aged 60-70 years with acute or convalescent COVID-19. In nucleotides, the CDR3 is TGTGCCAGCAGTTTGACTAGCGGGGGGCAAGAGACCCAGTACTTC. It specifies CASSLTSGGQETQYF.